These 15 T cell receptor beta chains were sequenced from one sample in a study of blood T cell repertoires in COVID-19. Assay: immunoSEQ multiplex PCR; the TCRdb copy retains only in-frame clones and omits some. The sample has around 320,000 clones; around 88% are singletons. The sample taken for sequencing was peripheral blood. The receptors come from a woman aged 25 to 39 who had recovered from COVID-19.

The J gene is TRBJ1-2, the V gene TRBV27, with 11 bases identical to TRBD1. Trimming cost V 6 bases and J 2 bases; bases outside gene matches: 11. The germline V gene encodes CDR1 MNHEY and CDR2 SMNVEV (reference sequence). The CDR3 is 17 amino acids. CDR3 DNA sequence: TGTGCCAGCAGGGCAACTCGGACAGGGGGCCCCAACTATGGCTACACCTTC. It specifies CASRATRTGGPNYGYTF.

The chain recombines TRBV12-3 or TRBV12-4 with TRBJ1-5; D unresolved. This CDR3 has 13 amino acids. Trimming removed 4 bases at V and 5 bases at J, with 9 bases between. In DNA, the CDR3 is TGTGCCAGCAGTTCAAGGAGGGATCAGCCCCAGCATTTT. Protein sequence: CASSSRRDQPQHF.

This chain links TRBV28 with TRBJ1-1, with D possibly being TRBD1 (5 bases). The CDR3 has 14 amino acids. Trimming shortened V by 5 bases and J by 8 bases, and 18 bases separated the two germline ends. Germline CDR1 is MDHEN and CDR2 is SYDVKM. The CDR3 spells CASSLGQRTEEAFF. For the CDR3, the DNA is TGTGCCAGCAGTCTGGGGCAGAGGACGGAAGAAGCTTTCTTT.

This chain joins TRBV12-3 or TRBV12-4 and TRBJ2-1; the match to TRBD2 covers 7 bases. Unmatched junction bases numbered 4, after V lost 5 bases and J lost 12 bases. CDR3 size: 11 residues. The CDR3 DNA sequence: TGTGCCAGCAGTAGGACTAGGGGGCAGTTCTTC. It codes for CASSRTRGQFF.

V gene TRBV7-9 combines with J gene TRBJ2-1; possible D gene TRBD2, 6 bases. Trimming stripped 3 bases from V and 6 bases from J, with 27 bases between. The CDR3 length is 19 residues. Germline V gene sequence: CDR1 SEHNR, CDR2 FQNEAQ (reference sequence). The CDR3 sequence is CASSFPGGLTSSLLNEQFF. The CDR3 DNA reads TGTGCCAGCAGCTTTCCGGGTGGACTAACTAGTTCCCTACTCAATGAGCAGTTCTTC.

The chain carries TRBV19 and TRBJ1-3, with 7 nucleotides matching TRBD1. The germline V gene encodes CDR1 LNHDA and CDR2 SQIVND (reference sequence). The CDR3 is 14 amino acids. Trimming took 6 bases from V and 0 from J; bases not matched to a gene: 2. DNA of the CDR3: TGTGCCAGTAGCGGGACAGTCTCTGGAAACACCATATATTTT. Translation gives CASSGTVSGNTIYF.

The V call is TRBV4-3, the J call TRBJ1-3; unclear D gene. The V gene's germline CDR1 is LGHNA and CDR2 YSLEER. CDR3 size: 16 residues. The V and J ends lost 0 bases and 0 bases respectively, with 9 bases between them. The CDR3 DNA reads TGCGCCAGCAGCCAAGATCGTGTTCCCTCTGGAAACACCATATATTTT. Protein sequence: CASSQDRVPSGNTIYF.

The rearrangement joins TRBV4-1 to TRBJ1-6; no definite D call. CDR1 is MGHRA, CDR2 YSYEKL, per germline. V was cut by 0 bases and J by 0 bases, with 9 bases left in between. The CDR3 contains 17 residues. The CDR3 nucleotides read TGCGCCAGCAGCCAAGATGTCGGTAGCTCCTATAATTCACCCCTCCACTTT. Its protein product is CASSQDVGSSYNSPLHF.

This chain uses TRBV27 with TRBJ1-2; the D is unclear. CDR1 is MNHEY and CDR2 is SMNVEV in the germline V gene (reference sequence). This CDR3 contains 13 residues. Trimming took 6 bases from V and 4 from J, leaving 12 bases between them. The CDR3 loop is CASRNYNSYGYTF. CDR3 in DNA: TGTGCCAGCAGAAACTATAATTCCTATGGCTACACCTTC.

The CDR3 DNA sequence: TGCGCCAGCAGCCAATTTACACGGGAAGGCTATGGCTACACCTTC. This sequence encodes CASSQFTREGYGYTF. V usage is TRBV4-1 and J usage is TRBJ1-2; D ambiguous. This CDR3 has 15 residues. Trimming cost V 2 bases and J 4 bases, with 14 bases left between them. Germline CDR1 is MGHRA and CDR2 is YSYEKL.

V usage is TRBV12-3 or TRBV12-4 and J usage is TRBJ2-7; 7 bases fit TRBD2. After removal of 8 bases from V and 0 bases from J, the junction contained 4 bases not matched to a gene. The CDR3 covers 13 residues. This CDR3 reads CASLRGDSYEQYF. The CDR3 region has the DNA TGTGCCAGCTTACGGGGGGACTCCTACGAGCAGTACTTC.

The chain has TRBV7-2 and TRBJ2-1; 9 bases match TRBD2. The CDR3 covers 16 residues. Germline V gene lookup returns CDR1 SGHTA and CDR2 FQGNSA. J gave up 5 bases and V 6 bases, and 11 bases lay outside the gene matches. This CDR3 is CASSPGGSGGHNEQFF. The CDR3 DNA follows: TGTGCCAGCAGTCCCGGGGGTAGCGGGGGACACAATGAGCAGTTCTTC.

V and J are TRBV20-1 and TRBJ2-5, with no clear D. CDR3 length: 11 residues. Deletions cut 6 bases from V and 5 bases from J, with 10 bases between. CDR1 and CDR2 from the germline V gene are DFQATT and SNEGSKA (reference sequence). The CDR3 loop is CSASTWETQYF. The CDR3 nucleotides are TGCAGTGCGTCAACTTGGGAGACCCAGTACTTC.

V is TRBV4-2 and J is TRBJ2-7, with 8 bases that match TRBD2. J lost 4 bases, V lost 1 base, and 3 bases had no gene match. This CDR3 has 14 residues. CDR1 is LGHNA, CDR2 YNFKEQ, per germline. The CDR3 DNA reads as TGTGCCAGCAGCCAAGTACCTAGCGGGTACGAGCAGTACTTC. Translated, it gives CASSQVPSGYEQYF.

DNA for the CDR3: TGTGCCAGCAGCGACGAAACAGGGCGCGAGACCCAGTACTTC. As protein: CASSDETGRETQYF. J is TRBJ2-5 and V is TRBV5-5; perhaps TRBD1 as D (6 bases). The V gene lost 4 bases and the J gene lost 5 bases, with 15 bases spanning the gap. The length of the CDR3 is 14 residues. CDR1 SGHKS and CDR2 YYEKEE come from the germline V gene (reference sequence).